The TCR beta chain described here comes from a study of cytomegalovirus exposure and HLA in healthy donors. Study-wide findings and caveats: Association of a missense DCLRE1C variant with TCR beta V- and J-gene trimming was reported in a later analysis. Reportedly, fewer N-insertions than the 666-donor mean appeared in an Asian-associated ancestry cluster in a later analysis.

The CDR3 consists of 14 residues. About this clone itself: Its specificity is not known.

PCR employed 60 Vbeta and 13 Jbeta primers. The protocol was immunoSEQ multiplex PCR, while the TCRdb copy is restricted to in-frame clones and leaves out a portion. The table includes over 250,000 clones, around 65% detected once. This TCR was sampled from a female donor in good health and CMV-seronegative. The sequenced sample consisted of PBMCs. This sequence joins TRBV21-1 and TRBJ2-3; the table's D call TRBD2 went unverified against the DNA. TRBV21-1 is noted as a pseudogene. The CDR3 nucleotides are TGTGCCAGGAGGCTAGCGGGAGTGTACGGTACGCAGTATTTT. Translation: CARRLAGVYGTQYF.